The 30 T cell receptor beta chains in this list originate from one sample, sequenced in a study of beta chain features in type 1 diabetes. No antigen has been assigned to these receptors. Reverse transcribing all isolated RNA meant expressed TCRB transcripts were sequenced. Method: immunoSEQ multiplex PCR; TCRdb's copy keeps in-frame clones and lacks some. This table holds 640,000 or so clones, over 12% found once. Study-level results: In every one of the four CD4+ subsets, TCRB CDR3s were moderately but significantly shorter in Type 1 diabetes patients.

The specimen was naive CD4+ T cells from blood. The source is a man younger than 35 with type 1 diabetes.

This chain links TRBV18 with TRBJ1-5; perhaps TRBD1 as D (5 bases). The germline V gene has CDR1 KGHSH and CDR2 LQKENI. Trimming took off 2 bases at V and 5 bases at J, with 7 bases between the two ends. The CDR3 loop spans 13 amino acids. CDR3 loop: CASSPSRDQPQHF. The CDR3, as DNA: TGTGCCAGCTCACCAAGCAGGGATCAGCCCCAGCATTTT. The full variable domain, rest sourced from reference TRBV18 and TRBJ1-5, is NAGVMQNPRHLVRRRGQEARLRCSPMKGHSHVYWYRQLPEEGLKFMVYLQKENIIDESGMPKERFSAEFPKEGPSILRIQQVVRGDSAAYFCASSPSRDQPQHFGDGTRLSIL.

The chain combines TRBV7-2 with TRBJ2-5; D uncertain. V was cut by 1 base and J by 0 bases, with 12 bases left in between. The CDR3 totals 16 residues. The germline gives CDR1 SGHTA, CDR2 FQGNSA. Here the CDR3 DNA reads TGTGCCAGCAGCTTAGATGGAGATCTGTACCAAGAGACCCAGTACTTC. As protein: CASSLDGDLYQETQYF.

The chain recombines TRBV5-1 with TRBJ2-7; TRBD1 is a possible D gene (7 bases). The ends were cut back, 5 bases at V and 4 bases at J, with 13 bases in the middle. This CDR3 is built from 13 residues. From germline, CDR1 is SGHRS and CDR2 YFSETQ. CDR3 in amino acids: CASRRDRLYEQYF. The CDR3 DNA reads TGCGCCAGCAGGCGGGACAGACTATACGAGCAGTACTTC.

CDR3 nucleotides: TGTGCCAGCAGTTTGGACAAGATGGGTGCTGAAAAACTGTTTTTT. As protein: CASSLDKMGAEKLFF. The chain uses TRBV2 and TRBJ1-4; TRBD1 is a possible D gene (5 bases). CDR1 is SNHLY, CDR2 FYNNEI, per germline. This CDR3 region has 15 residues. Trimming cost V 5 bases and J 7 bases, with 17 bases left between them.

DNA for the CDR3: TGCAGCGTTGAGAGCGTTCCCGGGGAGCTGTTTTTT. It specifies CSVESVPGELFF. J is TRBJ2-2 and V is TRBV29-1, with D unclear. The CDR3 sequence is 12 residues long. V lost 3 bases and J 6 bases, leaving 8 bases between the germline ends. CDR1 SQVTM and CDR2 ANQGSEA come from the germline V gene.

The rearrangement uses TRBV9 and TRBJ2-5; TRBD1 matches at 10 bases. The germline CDR1 and CDR2 sequences are SGDLS and YYNGEE. This CDR3 is built from 15 residues. With V trimmed by 4 bases and J by 4 bases, 7 bases remained unmatched. The CDR3 sequence is CASSLRTGGGETQYF. Here the CDR3 DNA reads TGTGCCAGCAGCCTGCGGACAGGGGGTGGAGAGACCCAGTACTTC.

The V and J genes are TRBV11-3 and TRBJ2-1, with D tentatively TRBD1 (6 bases). CDR1 and CDR2 from the germline V gene are SGHNT and YENEEA. This CDR3 has 15 amino acids. V gave up 0 bases and J gave up 5 bases, with 11 bases separating them. The DNA for the CDR3 is TGTGCCAGCAGCTTAGAGGGACGGACAGACAATGAGCAGTTCTTC. It specifies CASSLEGRTDNEQFF.

This clone was picked up a small number of times. The J gene is TRBJ1-1, the V gene TRBV2; D remains ambiguous. This CDR3 is 13 amino acids long. Germline CDR1 SNHLY, CDR2 FYNNEI. Trimming pared 10 bases from V and 2 bases from J, leaving 14 bases between. The CDR3 loop is CATTGEVNTEAFF. CDR3 nucleotides: TGTGCCACCACCGGAGAGGTAAACACTGAAGCTTTCTTT.

The table lists this clone with a few counts. The chain combines TRBV14 with TRBJ1-4, with TRBD1 identical over 12 bases. CDR1 SGHDN and CDR2 FVKESK come from the germline V gene. The ends lost 4 bases at V and 8 bases at J; junction bases unmatched: 11. The CDR3 is 17 residues long. Here the CDR3 DNA reads TGTGCCAGCAGCCTAAACCGGGACAGGGGGCGAAGAGAAAAACTGTTTTTT. Translating it yields CASSLNRDRGRREKLFF.

In its sample, this clone was seen a few times. This chain connects TRBV2 to TRBJ1-1, with unresolved D. The CDR3 extends over 16 amino acids. Germline V gene sequence: CDR1 SNHLY, CDR2 FYNNEI. With 2 bases removed from V and 1 base from J, the gap between germline ends came to 14 bases. The CDR3 region has the DNA TGTGCCAGCAGTGAATTAGCGCGTTCGGGGAACACTGAAGCTTTCTTT. It yields the protein CASSELARSGNTEAFF.

The chain employs TRBV4-3 and TRBJ1-4; TRBD1 might be the D (6 bases). This CDR3 has 15 amino acids. Germline values: CDR1 LGHNA, CDR2 YSLEER. V lost 1 base, J lost 8 bases, and 14 bases lay in between. CDR3 residues: CASSQAGAGQEKLFF. The DNA of the CDR3 is TGCGCCAGCAGCCAAGCGGGGGCAGGTCAGGAAAAACTGTTTTTT.

There are a few counts of this clone. The chain combines TRBV7-9 with TRBJ1-1; TRBD1 agrees at 10 bases. The germline CDR1 and CDR2 sequences are SEHNR and FQNEAQ (reference sequence). Unmatched junction bases numbered 12, after V lost 5 bases and J lost 3 bases. The CDR3 totals 17 residues. CDR3 nucleotide sequence: TGTGCCAGCAGCCTCGCCGGACAGGGGGGAGAGGACACTGAAGCTTTCTTT. The encoded protein is CASSLAGQGGEDTEAFF.

This clone was recorded a few times. This chain links TRBV7-2 with TRBJ1-3; D might be TRBD1 (5 bases). The CDR3 has 18 amino acids. Trimming cost V 10 bases and J 4 bases, with 29 bases left between them. Germline CDR1 and CDR2: SGHTA and FQGNSA. CDR3 in DNA: TGTGCCACCCGCGGGGTTGTGATGGGGGATACGTCCGGAAACACCATATATTTT. It is translated as CATRGVVMGDTSGNTIYF. The full variable domain, in which reference TRBV7-2 and TRBJ1-3 provide the parts outside the CDR3, is GAGVSQSPSNKVTEKGKDVELRCDPISGHTALYWYRQSLGQGLEFLIYFQGNSAPDKSGLPSDRFSAERTGGSVSTLTIQRTQQEDSAVYLCATRGVVMGDTSGNTIYFGEGSWLTVV.

The rearrangement uses TRBV7-9 and TRBJ2-4, with TRBD1 matching 7 bases. This CDR3 has 15 amino acids. The ends lost 6 bases at V and 1 base at J; junction bases unmatched: 6. Per germline, CDR1 SEHNR and CDR2 FQNEAQ (reference sequence). The CDR3 sequence is CASSTDRAAKNIQYF. The CDR3 region has the DNA TGTGCCAGCAGTACTGACAGGGCTGCCAAAAACATTCAGTACTTC.

The V call is TRBV7-2, the J call TRBJ2-2, with D tentatively TRBD2 (5 bases). Germline assignment: CDR1 SGHTA and CDR2 FQGNSA. The CDR3 extends over 15 amino acids. Trimming took 3 bases from V and 5 from J, leaving 13 bases between them. CDR3 protein: CASSLASGATGELFF. Written as DNA, the CDR3 is TGTGCCAGCAGCTTGGCAAGCGGAGCGACCGGGGAGCTGTTTTTT.

To note about this clone: A clone one base away is much larger, so this may be a read error. The genes are TRBV2 and TRBJ2-3; D is unresolved. The V and J ends lost 6 bases and 2 bases respectively, with 3 bases between them. This CDR3 region has 11 residues. Germline-derived CDR1 and CDR2 are SNHLY and FYNNEI. The CDR3 coding sequence is TGTGCCAGCAGAGACACAGATACGCAGTATTTT. Translated: CASRDTDTQYF.

The chain joins TRBV30 to TRBJ2-3, with a possible D match to TRBD2 (5 bases). Trimming took 4 bases from V and 1 from J, leaving 9 bases between them. Germline CDR1 is GTSNPN and CDR2 is SVGIG (reference sequence). This CDR3 has 13 residues. CDR3 loop: CAWIPRGTDTQYF. DNA for the CDR3: TGTGCCTGGATCCCGAGGGGCACAGATACGCAGTATTTT.

This sequence joins TRBV5-6 and TRBJ2-7, with 13 bases lining up with TRBD2. V lost 5 bases and J lost 2; bases outside the gene matches: 4. This CDR3 has 15 residues. Per the germline V gene, CDR1 is SGHDT and CDR2 is YYEEEE. The CDR3, as DNA: TGTGCCAGCAGAACGGGACTAGCGGGGACCTACGAGCAGTACTTC. It encodes CASRTGLAGTYEQYF.

The rearrangement joins TRBV30 to TRBJ2-5, with 11 nucleotides matching TRBD1. The length of the CDR3 is 14 residues. Unmatched junction bases numbered 9, after V lost 7 bases and J lost 5 bases. Germline lookup yields CDR1 GTSNPN and CDR2 SVGIG (reference sequence). Here the CDR3 DNA reads TGTGCCTCTCGATGGACAGGGGGCTGGGAGACCCAGTACTTC. This sequence encodes CASRWTGGWETQYF.

The sample holds a few counts of this clone. The J gene is TRBJ1-1, the V gene TRBV20-1; the D is unclear. From germline, CDR1 is DFQATT and CDR2 SNEGSKA (reference sequence). The V end was cut by 0 bases, the J end by 11 bases, with 10 bases between. The length of the CDR3 is 11 residues. This CDR3 is CSARDPRVAFF. The CDR3 bases are TGCAGTGCTAGAGATCCACGCGTGGCTTTCTTT.

The chain recombines TRBV30 with TRBJ1-6, with D unclear. Germline V gene data show CDR1 as GTSNPN and CDR2 as SVGIG (reference sequence). Trimming left V 2 bases short and J 7 bases short, with 18 bases between. The CDR3 has 16 amino acids. The DNA for the CDR3 is TGTGCCTGGAGTAACGCTCCGCCGGGATGGAATTCACCCCTCCACTTT. Its protein product is CAWSNAPPGWNSPLHF.

This clone turned up a few times. V is TRBV5-1 and J is TRBJ2-2; the D gene could be TRBD1 or TRBD2 (5 bases each). V shed 0 bases and J shed 5 bases, with 11 bases lying between them. The CDR3 consists of 15 residues. The V gene's germline CDR1 is SGHRS and CDR2 YFSETQ. Written as DNA, the CDR3 is TGCGCCAGCAGCTTGGCTCAGGGACGGACCGGGGAGCTGTTTTTT. The encoded protein is CASSLAQGRTGELFF.

The chain couples TRBV5-6 to TRBJ2-3, with D hard to call. The CDR3 extends over 13 amino acids. The germline CDR1 and CDR2 sequences are SGHDT and YYEEEE. V lost 4 bases and J 4 bases, leaving 10 bases between the germline ends. CDR3 loop: CASSPMVADTQYF. CDR3 coding DNA: TGTGCCAGCAGCCCCATGGTGGCAGATACGCAGTATTTT.

V gene TRBV5-1 combines with J gene TRBJ1-6; D uncertain. Germline CDR1 reads SGHRS; CDR2 reads YFSETQ. Trimming stripped 0 bases from V and 1 base from J, with 11 bases between. The CDR3 covers 17 residues. The CDR3 protein is CASSLGSGRSYNSPLHF. The CDR3 region has the DNA TGCGCCAGCAGCTTGGGGTCGGGCCGGTCCTATAATTCACCCCTCCACTTT.

This clone was seen a few times. The genes are TRBV29-1 and TRBJ1-2; D ambiguous. The V gene lost 7 bases and the J gene lost 7 bases, with 4 bases spanning the gap. The germline gives CDR1 SQVTM, CDR2 ANQGSEA. CDR3 length: 8 residues. CDR3 amino acids: CSGGGYTF. In DNA, the CDR3 is TGCAGCGGGGGTGGCTACACCTTC. The entire variable domain, with the rest obtained from reference TRBV29-1 and TRBJ1-2, is as follows: SAVISQKPSRDICQRGTSLTIQCQVDSQVTMMFWYRQQPGQSLTLIATANQGSEATYESGFVIDKFPISRPNLTFSTLTVSNMSPEDSSIYLCSGGGYTFGSGTRLTVV.

This clone was seen more than once but under ten times. The chain carries TRBV6-6 and TRBJ2-3; 7 positions match TRBD2. The CDR3 extends over 11 amino acids. CDR1 and CDR2 (germline): MNHNY, SVGAGI (reference sequence). Trimming cost V 9 bases and J 11 bases; bases outside gene matches: 8. The CDR3 DNA reads as TGTGCCAGTTCAGCGGGGTTGGGGCAGTATTTT. Residues: CASSAGLGQYF.

This clone has a handful of counts. The chain has TRBV6-5 and TRBJ2-5; D is unclear. CDR1 is MNHEY and CDR2 is SVGAGI in the germline V gene. Trimming cost V 2 bases and J 4 bases, with 11 bases left between them. The CDR3 covers 14 residues. The CDR3 sequence is CASSYNHRRETQYF. CDR3 nucleotide sequence: TGTGCCAGCAGTTACAATCACAGAAGAGAGACCCAGTACTTC.

In its sample, this clone was seen a few times. The rearrangement uses TRBV7-2 and TRBJ2-3, with D tentatively TRBD2 (7 bases). The CDR3 covers 13 residues. The V end lost 2 bases, the J end lost 5 bases, and 8 bases lay between the germline ends. Germline values: CDR1 SGHTA, CDR2 FQGNSA. CDR3 protein: CASSLRGGDTQYF. CDR3 DNA sequence: TGTGCCAGCAGCTTAAGGGGGGGAGATACGCAGTATTTT.

This clone was counted a few times. The chain links TRBV7-2 to TRBJ2-7; possibly TRBD2 for D (5 bases). Germline lookup yields CDR1 SGHTA and CDR2 FQGNSA. V was trimmed by 1 base and J by 4 bases, leaving 11 bases between them. CDR3 length: 14 residues. The CDR3 sequence is CASSLVPSGYEQYF. CDR3 bases: TGTGCCAGCAGCTTAGTACCGTCGGGGTACGAGCAGTACTTC.

The gene calls are TRBV25-1 and TRBJ2-1; D remains ambiguous. The CDR3 length is 12 residues. The ends were cut back, 0 bases at V and 7 bases at J, with 4 bases in the middle. Per germline, CDR1 MGHDK and CDR2 SYGVNS. This CDR3 is CASSEYRNEQFF. The CDR3 coding sequence is TGTGCCAGCAGTGAATATAGAAATGAGCAGTTCTTC. The full variable domain, with the rest looked up from reference TRBV25-1 and TRBJ2-1, is EADIYQTPRYLVIGTGKKITLECSQTMGHDKMYWYQQDPGMELHLIHYSYGVNSTEKGDLSSESTVSRIRTEHFPLTLESARPSHTSQYLCASSEYRNEQFFGPGTRLTVL.